This T cell receptor beta chain was sequenced in a study of T-cell memory formation after mild COVID-19. About the research overall: TCR clusters were largely donor specific.

The CDR3 length is 13 residues. The V end lost 8 bases, the J end lost 3 bases, and 11 bases lay between the germline ends. Germline CDR1 ENHRY, CDR2 SYGVKD. Remarks on this clonotype: As yet, its antigen is unknown.

Constant-segment-primed 5'RACE gave TCR alpha and TCR beta cDNA libraries with sample barcodes and UMIs. TCRdb independently ran MiXCR on the 5' RACE reads; one entry per CDR3 protein. Found here are roughly 300,000 distinct CDR3 sequences, 8.2% of them singletons; the top ten hold less than 25%. Study-wide results and caveats: Clones that contracted from day 15 to 85 had balanced CD4/CD8; later expanders were CD4+ biased. Clonal second-wave expansions that peaked on day 37 had unconfirmed SARS-CoV-2 specificity.

The sequence derives from a man between 18 and 35 years old who had mild COVID-19 (a few samples of this study predate the infection). Cell type and time point are not known. Source material: PBMCs or a T cell subset sorted from them (not recorded which). V gene TRBV10-3 combines with J gene TRBJ2-1, with a tentative D call TRBD1 (5 bases). CDR3 DNA: TGTGCCATCTCCGAAGGGGTCTACAATGAGCAGTTCTTC. It specifies CAISEGVYNEQFF.